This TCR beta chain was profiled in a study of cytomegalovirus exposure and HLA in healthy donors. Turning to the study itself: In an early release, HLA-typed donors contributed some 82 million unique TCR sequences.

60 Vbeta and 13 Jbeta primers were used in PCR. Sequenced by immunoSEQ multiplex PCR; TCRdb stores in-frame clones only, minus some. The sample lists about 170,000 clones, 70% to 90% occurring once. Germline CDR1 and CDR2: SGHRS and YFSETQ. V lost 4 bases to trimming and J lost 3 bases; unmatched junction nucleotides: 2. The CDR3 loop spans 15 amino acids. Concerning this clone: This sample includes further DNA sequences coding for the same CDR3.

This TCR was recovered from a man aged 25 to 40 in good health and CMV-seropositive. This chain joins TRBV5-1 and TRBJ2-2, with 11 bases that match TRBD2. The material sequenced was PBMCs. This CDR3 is CASSTSGRYTGELFF. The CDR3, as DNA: TGCGCCAGCAGCACTAGCGGGAGATACACCGGGGAGCTGTTTTTT.